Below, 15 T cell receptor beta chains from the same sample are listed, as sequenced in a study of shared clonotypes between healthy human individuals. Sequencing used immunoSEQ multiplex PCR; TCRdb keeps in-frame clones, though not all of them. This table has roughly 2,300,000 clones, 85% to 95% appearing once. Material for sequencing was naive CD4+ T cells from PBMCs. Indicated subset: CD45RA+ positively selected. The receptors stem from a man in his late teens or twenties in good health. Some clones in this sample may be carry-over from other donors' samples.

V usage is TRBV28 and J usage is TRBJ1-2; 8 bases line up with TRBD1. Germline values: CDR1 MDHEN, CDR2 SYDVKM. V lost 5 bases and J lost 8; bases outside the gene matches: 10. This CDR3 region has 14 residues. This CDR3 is CASSLPGDRRGYTF. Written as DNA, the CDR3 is TGTGCCAGCAGTCTCCCTGGGGACAGGCGGGGCTACACCTTC.

In DNA, the CDR3 is TGTGCCAGCAGCTCTGGAGGGGAGCAGTTCTTC. This translates into CASSSGGEQFF. The rearrangement links TRBV9 to TRBJ2-1; weak D call: TRBD2 (6 bases). Trimming left V 4 bases short and J 10 bases short, with 9 bases between. CDR3 length equals 11 residues. Germline V lookup: CDR1 SGDLS, CDR2 YYNGEE.

CDR3 amino acids: CSVRGTGGDEQYF. CDR3 DNA: TGCAGCGTGAGGGGGACAGGGGGCGACGAGCAGTACTTC. This chain links TRBV29-1 with TRBJ2-7; 12 nucleotides agree with TRBD1. This CDR3 is built from 13 residues. V was pared by 6 bases and J by 5 bases, with 5 bases of the junction left unmatched. In germline, CDR1 is SQVTM, CDR2 ANQGSEA.

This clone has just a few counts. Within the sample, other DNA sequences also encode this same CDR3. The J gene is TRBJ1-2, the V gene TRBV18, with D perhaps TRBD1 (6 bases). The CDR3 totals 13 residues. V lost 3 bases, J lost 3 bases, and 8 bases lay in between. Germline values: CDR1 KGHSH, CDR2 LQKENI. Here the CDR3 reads CASSPDRDYGYTF. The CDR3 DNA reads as TGTGCCAGCTCACCGGACAGAGACTATGGCTACACCTTC. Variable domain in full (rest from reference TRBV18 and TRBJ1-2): NAGVMQNPRHLVRRRGQEARLRCSPMKGHSHVYWYRQLPEEGLKFMVYLQKENIIDESGMPKERFSAEFPKEGPSILRIQQVVRGDSAAYFCASSPDRDYGYTFGSGTRLTVV.

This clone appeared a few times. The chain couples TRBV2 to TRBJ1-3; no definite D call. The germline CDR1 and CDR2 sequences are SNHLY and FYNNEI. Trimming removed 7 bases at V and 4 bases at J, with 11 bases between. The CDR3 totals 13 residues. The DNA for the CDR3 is TGTGCCAGCACCTCAGGATCCGGAAACACCATATATTTT. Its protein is CASTSGSGNTIYF.

CDR3 sequence: CASRPHDRPGTEAFF. CDR3 in DNA: TGTGCCAGCAGACCCCACGACAGGCCCGGAACTGAAGCTTTCTTT. The V gene is TRBV25-1, the J gene TRBJ1-1; a possible D gene is TRBD1 (6 bases). Germline-derived CDR1 and CDR2 are MGHDK and SYGVNS. CDR3 length equals 15 residues. Trimming removed 6 bases from V and 5 bases from J, with 19 bases in between. The whole variable domain, remainder taken from reference TRBV25-1 and TRBJ1-1, is EADIYQTPRYLVIGTGKKITLECSQTMGHDKMYWYQQDPGMELHLIHYSYGVNSTEKGDLSSESTVSRIRTEHFPLTLESARPSHTSQYLCASRPHDRPGTEAFFGQGTRLTVV.

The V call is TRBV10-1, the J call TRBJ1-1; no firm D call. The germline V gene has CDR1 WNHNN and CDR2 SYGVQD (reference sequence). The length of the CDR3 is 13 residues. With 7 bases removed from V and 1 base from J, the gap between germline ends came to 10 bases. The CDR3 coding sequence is TGCGCCAGCATCGCACGGCAGAACACTGAAGCTTTCTTT. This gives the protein CASIARQNTEAFF.

The CDR3 protein is CASSLWTGRGRETQYF. The CDR3 DNA sequence: TGTGCCAGCAGCTTATGGACAGGGAGGGGTAGAGAGACCCAGTACTTC. The rearrangement uses TRBV7-9 and TRBJ2-5, with a possible D match to TRBD1 (8 bases). Germline CDR1 SEHNR, CDR2 FQNEAQ (reference sequence). The V gene lost 2 bases and the J gene lost 4 bases, with 17 bases spanning the gap. This CDR3 spans 16 amino acids.

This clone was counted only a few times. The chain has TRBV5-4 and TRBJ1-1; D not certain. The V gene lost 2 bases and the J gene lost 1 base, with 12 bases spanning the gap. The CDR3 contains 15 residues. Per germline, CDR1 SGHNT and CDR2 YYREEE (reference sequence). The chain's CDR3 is CASSFQAVANTEAFF. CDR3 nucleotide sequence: TGTGCCAGCAGCTTCCAAGCGGTCGCGAACACTGAAGCTTTCTTT.

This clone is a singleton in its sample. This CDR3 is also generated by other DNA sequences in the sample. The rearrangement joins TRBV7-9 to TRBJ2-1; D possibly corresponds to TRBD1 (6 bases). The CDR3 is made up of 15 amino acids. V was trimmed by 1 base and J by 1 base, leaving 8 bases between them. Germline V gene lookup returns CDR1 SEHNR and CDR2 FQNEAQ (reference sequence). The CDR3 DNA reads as TGTGCCAGCAGCTTAGATAGGGGGTCCTACAATGAGCAGTTCTTC. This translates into CASSLDRGSYNEQFF.

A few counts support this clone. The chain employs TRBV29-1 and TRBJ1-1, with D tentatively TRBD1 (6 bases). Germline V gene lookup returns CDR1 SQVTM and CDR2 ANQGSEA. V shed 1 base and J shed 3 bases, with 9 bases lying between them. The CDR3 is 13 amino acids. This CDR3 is CSVEVQGDTEAFF. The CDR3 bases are TGCAGCGTTGAAGTACAGGGCGACACTGAAGCTTTCTTT.

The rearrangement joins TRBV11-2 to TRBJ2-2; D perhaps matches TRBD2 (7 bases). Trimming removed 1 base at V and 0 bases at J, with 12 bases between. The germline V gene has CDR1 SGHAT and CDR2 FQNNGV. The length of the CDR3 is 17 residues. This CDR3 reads CASSLAPGGPNTGELFF. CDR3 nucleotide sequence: TGTGCCAGCAGCTTAGCCCCCGGGGGGCCGAACACCGGGGAGCTGTTTTTT.

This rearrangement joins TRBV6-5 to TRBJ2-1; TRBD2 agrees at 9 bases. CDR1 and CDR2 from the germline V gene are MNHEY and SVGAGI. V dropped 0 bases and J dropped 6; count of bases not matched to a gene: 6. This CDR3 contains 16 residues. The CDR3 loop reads CASSYSGLAGSNEQFF. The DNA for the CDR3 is TGTGCCAGCAGTTACTCGGGCCTAGCGGGGAGCAATGAGCAGTTCTTC.

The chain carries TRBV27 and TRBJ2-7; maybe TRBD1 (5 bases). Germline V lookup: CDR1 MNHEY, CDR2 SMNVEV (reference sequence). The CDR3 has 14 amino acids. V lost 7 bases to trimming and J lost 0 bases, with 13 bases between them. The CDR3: CASKGLAPSYEQYF. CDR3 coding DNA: TGTGCCAGCAAGGGGCTGGCTCCCTCCTACGAGCAGTACTTC.

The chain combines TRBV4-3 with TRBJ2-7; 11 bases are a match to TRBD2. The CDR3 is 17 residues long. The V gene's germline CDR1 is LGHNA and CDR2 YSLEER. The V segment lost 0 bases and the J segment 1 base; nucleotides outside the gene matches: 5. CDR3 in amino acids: CASSQDSIAGGSYEQYF. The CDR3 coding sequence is TGCGCCAGCAGCCAAGATTCCATAGCGGGAGGGTCCTACGAGCAGTACTTC.